This T cell receptor (beta chain) was obtained from a study of blood T cell repertoires in COVID-19. About the research overall: COVID-19 samples from acute and convalescent phases originated in the United States, Italy and Spain. PBMCs, B-cell-depleted T cells, or T cells were the source of the cDNA or gDNA that made up the material.

CDR3 length: 17 amino acids. Germline assignment: CDR1 SNHLY and CDR2 FYNNEI. V was clipped by 6 bases and J by 1 base, with 19 bases between them. Per the original data handling: How many nucleated cells were present was estimated from reference gene primer amplification. Sequenced by immunoSEQ multiplex PCR; TCRdb stores in-frame clones only, minus some. The V and J calls and clone size were taken over from that table, and D and trimming were inferred from the DNA. This sample has 200,000 to 250,000 clones, with about 83% found just once. Followed longitudinally, the Seattle patients had been enrolled during active infection.

This chain joins TRBV2 and TRBJ2-1, with D perhaps matching TRBD2 (6 bases). The sequenced material came from peripheral blood. The TCR originated in a woman aged 30 to 39 with COVID-19, enrolled during active disease. The CDR3 is CASRGTDYPGSYNEQFF. The CDR3 DNA sequence: TGTGCCAGCAGGGGGACTGATTATCCGGGGTCCTACAATGAGCAGTTCTTC.